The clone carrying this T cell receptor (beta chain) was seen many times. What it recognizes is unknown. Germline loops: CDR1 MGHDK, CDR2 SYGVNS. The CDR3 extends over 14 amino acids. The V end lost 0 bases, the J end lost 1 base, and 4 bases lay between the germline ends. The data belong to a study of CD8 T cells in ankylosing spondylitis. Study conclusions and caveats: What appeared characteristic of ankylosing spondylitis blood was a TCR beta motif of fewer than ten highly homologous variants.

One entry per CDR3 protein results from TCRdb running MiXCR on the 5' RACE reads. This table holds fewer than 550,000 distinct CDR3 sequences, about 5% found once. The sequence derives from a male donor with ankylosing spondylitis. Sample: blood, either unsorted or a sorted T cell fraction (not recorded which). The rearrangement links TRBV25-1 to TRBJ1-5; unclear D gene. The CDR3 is CASSEYLSNQPQHF. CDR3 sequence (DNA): TGTGCCAGCAGTGAATATCTAAGCAATCAGCCCCAGCATTTT.